The clone carrying this TCR beta chain was counted ten times or more. Its antigen is not identified. The record originates from a study of Graves' ophthalmopathy and Graves' hyperthyroidism. Amplifying from RNA transcripts, the study obtained TCR beta CDR3 regions. First-round RT-PCR used HTBI primers; second-round multiplex PCR followed. TCRdb re-called the multiplex PCR reads with MiXCR, one entry per CDR3 protein. The sample lists 300,000 to 500,000 distinct CDR3 sequences; 15% to 17% were seen once. CDR3 size: 17 residues. The germline V gene encodes CDR1 SGHAT and CDR2 FQNNGV. Trimming left V 2 bases short and J 1 base short, with 17 bases between. General study results and limits: Prediction of ophthalmopathy progression reached less than 71% sensitivity and approximately 73% specificity.

The gene calls are TRBV11-2 and TRBJ1-1; D remains ambiguous. The sequencing input was peripheral blood. The TCR sequence derives from a woman aged 18-29 years with stable Graves' hyperthyroidism. The CDR3 sequence is CASSLSGMRVPNTEAFF. The CDR3 nucleotides read TGTGCCAGCAGCTTATCTGGGATGCGGGTCCCGAACACTGAAGCTTTCTTT. The entire variable domain, with the rest obtained from reference TRBV11-2 and TRBJ1-1, is as follows: EAGVAQSPRYKIIEKRQSVAFWCNPISGHATLYWYQQILGQGPKLLIQFQNNGVVDDSQLPKDRFSAERLKGVDSTLKIQPAKLEDSAVYLCASSLSGMRVPNTEAFFGQGTRLTVV.